The 30 T cell receptor beta chains below come from one sample, sequenced in a study of control samples from healthy donors and cancer patients. Measured with immunoSEQ multiplex PCR; TCRdb has only the in-frame clones, and not every one. Among over 75,000 clones listed, roughly 86% were seen once. Sequenced: blood. These receptors were obtained from a man aged 60 to 69 in good health.

CDR3 coding DNA: TGTGCCAGTTCGACTAGCGGGGGGACCCAAGAGACCCAGTACTTC. Protein product: CASSTSGGTQETQYF. The chain recombines TRBV5-6 with TRBJ2-5; 13 bases agree with TRBD2. Germline lookup yields CDR1 SGHDT and CDR2 YYEEEE. The V and J ends lost 8 bases and 1 base, in that order; junction bases with no gene match: 5. The CDR3 is 15 amino acids. The complete variable domain, with remaining parts taken from reference TRBV5-6 and TRBJ2-5, reads DAGVTQSPTHLIKTRGQQVTLRCSPKSGHDTVSWYQQALGQGPQFIFQYYEEEERQRGNFPDRFSGHQFPNYSSELNVNALLLGDSALYLCASSTSGGTQETQYFGPGTRLLVL.

The CDR3 reads CASSLTLGLAGGYNEQFF. Written as DNA, the CDR3 is TGTGCCAGCAGCTTAACGTTAGGTCTAGCGGGGGGTTACAATGAGCAGTTCTTC. The rearrangement uses TRBV7-3 and TRBJ2-1; the match to TRBD2 covers 11 bases. J lost 4 bases, V lost 0 bases, and 8 bases had no gene match. Germline V gives CDR1 SGHTA, CDR2 FQGTGA. The CDR3 is 18 residues long.

For this clone: The DNA is omitted, as the CDR3 cannot be located on it reliably, and the CDR3 follows TCRdb's listing. The V and J genes are TRBV2 and TRBJ1-2. CDR1 and CDR2 from the germline V gene are SNHLY and FYNNEI. Counting both end residues, the CDR3 totals 11 amino acids. The CDR3 protein is CASSEVGHGAF.

V usage is TRBV28 and J usage is TRBJ1-1; D is unclear. V was trimmed by 8 bases and J by 1 base, leaving 5 bases between them. Germline V gene sequence: CDR1 MDHEN, CDR2 SYDVKM. The CDR3 is 11 amino acids. CDR3 nucleotide sequence: TGTGCCAGCGCAGGGAACACTGAAGCTTTCTTT. Encoded protein: CASAGNTEAFF. The entire variable domain, with the rest obtained from reference TRBV28 and TRBJ1-1, is as follows: DVKVTQSSRYLVKRTGEKVFLECVQDMDHENMFWYRQDPGLGLRLIYFSYDVKMKEKGDIPEGYSVSREKKERFSLILESASTNQTSMYLCASAGNTEAFFGQGTRLTVV.

A note on this clone: At the DNA level, this CDR3 is encoded by other sequences in the same sample as well. V and J are TRBV5-6 and TRBJ2-4; D might be TRBD1 (5 bases). V lost 0 bases to trimming and J lost 0 bases, with 10 bases between them. Looked up from germline, CDR1 is SGHDT and CDR2 is YYEEEE. The CDR3 loop spans 16 amino acids. CDR3: CASSLASGIAKNIQYF. As DNA, the CDR3 is TGTGCCAGCAGCTTGGCGTCAGGGATAGCCAAAAACATTCAGTACTTC. Complete variable domain (other parts from reference TRBV5-6 and TRBJ2-4): DAGVTQSPTHLIKTRGQQVTLRCSPKSGHDTVSWYQQALGQGPQFIFQYYEEEERQRGNFPDRFSGHQFPNYSSELNVNALLLGDSALYLCASSLASGIAKNIQYFGAGTRLSVL.

This clone was seen a few times. The chain uses TRBV6-5 and TRBJ1-1; D remains unclear. The ends were cut back, 3 bases at V and 0 bases at J, with 5 bases in the middle. This CDR3 spans 13 amino acids. Per germline, CDR1 MNHEY and CDR2 SVGAGI. CDR3 nucleotide sequence: TGTGCCAGCAGTTATCAGGTGAACACTGAAGCTTTCTTT. Its translation is CASSYQVNTEAFF.

This clone was recorded a few times. This chain connects TRBV5-4 to TRBJ1-1; D is uncertain. CDR1 SGHNT and CDR2 YYREEE come from the germline V gene (reference sequence). V lost 3 bases to trimming and J lost 1 base, with 7 bases between them. The CDR3 extends over 13 amino acids. In DNA form, the CDR3 reads TGTGCCAGCAGCTCGGAGGCGAACACTGAAGCTTTCTTT. Its translation is CASSSEANTEAFF.

CDR3 region: CASSLLWTSETQYF. The CDR3 nucleotides are TGCGCCAGCAGCCTTCTCTGGACTAGCGAGACCCAGTACTTC. This chain connects TRBV4-1 to TRBJ2-5, with 8 bases lining up with TRBD2. The germline CDR1 and CDR2 sequences are MGHRA and YSYEKL. The CDR3 is made up of 14 amino acids. V lost 4 bases, J lost 5 bases, and 6 bases stayed unmatched.

The rearrangement links TRBV7-6 to TRBJ2-7; D is perhaps TRBD1 (5 bases). The germline V gene encodes CDR1 SGHVS and CDR2 FNYEAQ. The CDR3 sequence is 13 residues long. The V and J ends lost 2 bases and 2 bases respectively, with 7 bases between them. In nucleotides, the CDR3 is TGTGCCAGCAGCTTAACGACAGCCTACGAGCAGTACTTC. Residues: CASSLTTAYEQYF.

This chain links TRBV12-5 with TRBJ1-4; perhaps TRBD1 as D (5 bases). Trimming stripped 1 base from V and 1 base from J, with 13 bases between. CDR1 and CDR2 from the germline V gene are LGHNT and FRNRAP. CDR3 length: 17 residues. CDR3 in amino acids: CASGLGRGWKTNEKLFF. CDR3 bases: TGTGCTAGTGGTTTGGGCCGGGGGTGGAAAACTAATGAAAAACTGTTTTTT.

This rearrangement joins TRBV7-9 to TRBJ2-1, with 7 positions matching TRBD2. This CDR3 spans 15 amino acids. The germline V gene has CDR1 SEHNR and CDR2 FQNEAQ (reference sequence). V was pared by 6 bases and J by 4 bases, with 9 bases of the junction left unmatched. The CDR3 DNA follows: TGTGCCAGCAGGTCCGTGGGGACTACTTACAATGAGCAGTTCTTC. It encodes CASRSVGTTYNEQFF. The full variable domain, in which reference TRBV7-9 and TRBJ2-1 provide the parts outside the CDR3, is DTGVSQNPRHKITKRGQNVTFRCDPISEHNRLYWYRQTLGQGPEFLTYFQNEAQLEKSRLLSDRFSAERPKGSFSTLEIQRTEQGDSAMYLCASRSVGTTYNEQFFGPGTRLTVL.

This chain uses TRBV6-5 with TRBJ1-5, with TRBD1 matching 9 bases. Germline V gene data show CDR1 as MNHEY and CDR2 as SVGAGI. CDR3 length: 14 amino acids. V gave up 4 bases and J gave up 7 bases; unmatched junction bases: 5. The DNA of the CDR3 is TGTGCCAGCAGTTGGGGACAGGGTCGGCAGCCCCAGCATTTT. Protein sequence: CASSWGQGRQPQHF.

The chain combines TRBV6-5 with TRBJ2-3; 7 nucleotides match TRBD1. The CDR3 is made up of 16 amino acids. CDR1 and CDR2 (germline): MNHEY, SVGAGI. V shed 4 bases, J shed 0 bases, and the junction held 7 bases outside the gene matches. The CDR3 loop reads CASSLTGTASTDTQYF. The DNA of the CDR3 is TGTGCCAGCAGTTTAACCGGGACAGCTAGCACAGATACGCAGTATTTT.

This chain uses TRBV4-2 with TRBJ2-7; D not resolved. The CDR3 runs to 15 residues. Germline CDR1 is LGHNA and CDR2 is YNFKEQ. The germline V and J ends were trimmed by 1 base and 6 bases, with 16 bases remaining between them. CDR3 loop: CASSQVASLVGEQYF. CDR3 bases: TGTGCCAGCAGCCAAGTGGCATCCCTAGTCGGCGAGCAGTACTTC.

The rearrangement joins TRBV2 to TRBJ1-1; D is unresolved. The CDR3 is 14 amino acids. Trimming left V 3 bases short and J 4 bases short, with 12 bases between. The V gene's germline CDR1 is SNHLY and CDR2 FYNNEI. CDR3 nucleotides: TGTGCCAGCAGTGAGGGGAAAGTCGGCACTGAAGCTTTCTTT. As protein: CASSEGKVGTEAFF.

The rearrangement uses TRBV10-3 and TRBJ1-3; D unclear. The V gene lost 2 bases and the J gene lost 6 bases, with 14 bases spanning the gap. The germline gives CDR1 ENHRY, CDR2 SYGVKD. The CDR3 sequence is 15 residues long. CDR3 amino acids: CAISEGNSVPNTIYF. The CDR3 coding sequence is TGTGCCATCAGTGAGGGCAATTCTGTCCCAAACACCATATATTTT.

CDR3 in amino acids: CAWSVVGSNQPQHF. As DNA, the CDR3 is TGTGCCTGGAGTGTGGTGGGGAGCAATCAGCCCCAGCATTTT. The rearrangement uses TRBV30 and TRBJ1-5; D is uncertain. Germline lookup yields CDR1 GTSNPN and CDR2 SVGIG (reference sequence). V was pared by 0 bases and J by 1 base, with 7 bases between. CDR3 length: 14 amino acids.

The J gene is TRBJ1-2, the V gene TRBV5-1, with a possible D match to TRBD1 (6 bases). The CDR3 has 14 amino acids. V lost 0 bases, J lost 2 bases, and 8 bases lay in between. Germline V CDR1 and CDR2: SGHRS, YFSETQ. The CDR3 reads CASSLGDTNYGYTF. The CDR3 region has the DNA TGCGCCAGCAGCTTGGGGGACACCAACTATGGCTACACCTTC.

This clone was detected a few times. This chain joins TRBV28 and TRBJ1-5, with 10 bases that match TRBD1. The V and J ends lost 5 bases and 15 bases, in that order; junction bases with no gene match: 16. Germline-derived CDR1 and CDR2 are MDHEN and SYDVKM. CDR3 length: 15 amino acids. This CDR3 is CASSAPDRGPGSGHF. As DNA, the CDR3 is TGTGCCAGCAGTGCACCAGACAGGGGGCCCGGCTCAGGGCATTTT.

CDR3 DNA: TGCGCCAGCAGCTATTCGACTCGATTCTCCTACGAGCAGTACTTC. Translating gives CASSYSTRFSYEQYF. The chain is built from TRBV5-1 and TRBJ2-7, with D hard to call. Trimming pared 3 bases from V and 0 bases from J, leaving 13 bases between. CDR1 and CDR2 from the germline V gene are SGHRS and YFSETQ. This CDR3 contains 15 residues.

The V and J genes are TRBV30 and TRBJ1-2; D may be TRBD1 (5 bases). The CDR3 extends over 13 amino acids. Germline CDR1 and CDR2: GTSNPN and SVGIG (reference sequence). V lost 2 bases and J 6 bases, leaving 13 bases between the germline ends. DNA for the CDR3: TGTGCCTGGAGTCGGGACCAGGGCGATGGCTACACCTTC. This gives the protein CAWSRDQGDGYTF.

The chain uses TRBV27 and TRBJ1-2; D may be TRBD1 (5 bases). Germline V gene data show CDR1 as MNHEY and CDR2 as SMNVEV (reference sequence). The CDR3 has 15 amino acids. Trimming stripped 8 bases from V and 2 bases from J, with 18 bases between. The CDR3 nucleotides are TGTGCCAGCTCCTGGGGAGGGGCGCGGAACTATGGCTACACCTTC. It codes for CASSWGGARNYGYTF.

This chain connects TRBV7-8 to TRBJ1-2; weak D call: TRBD1 (6 bases). CDR1 and CDR2 from the germline V gene are SGHVS and FQNEAQ. V was pared by 0 bases and J by 5 bases, with 16 bases between. The CDR3 is 16 residues long. CDR3 amino acids: CASSLALIGQGYGYTF. The CDR3 region has the DNA TGTGCCAGCAGCTTAGCGCTAATAGGGCAGGGGTATGGCTACACCTTC.

This clone was seen only a few times. Other DNA sequences in the same sample also yield this CDR3. V and J are TRBV6-5 and TRBJ1-6; D is unclear. Looked up from germline, CDR1 is MNHEY and CDR2 is SVGAGI. The CDR3 runs 16 residues. The V and J ends lost 0 bases and 4 bases respectively, with 10 bases between them. In nucleotides, the CDR3 is TGTGCCAGCAGTTACTCTGGACGGTTATATAATTCACCCCTCCACTTT. Its protein is CASSYSGRLYNSPLHF.

This clone was seen a single time. The chain employs TRBV10-3 and TRBJ2-4; D remains unclear. CDR3 size: 15 residues. CDR1 and CDR2 from the germline V gene are ENHRY and SYGVKD. V shed 0 bases and J shed 8 bases, with 14 bases lying between them. The CDR3 region has the DNA TGTGCCATCAGTGAGTCGGAAGGCTACGAAGACATTCAGTACTTC. The encoded protein is CAISESEGYEDIQYF.

This rearrangement joins TRBV5-5 to TRBJ1-1, with TRBD1 identical over 7 bases. The CDR3 is 14 amino acids. Germline CDR1 and CDR2: SGHKS and YYEKEE (reference sequence). Losses at the gene ends were 6 bases for V and 7 bases for J; bases not matched to a gene: 12. The CDR3 protein is CASNRRQGGDEAFF. CDR3 bases: TGTGCCAGCAACCGGCGCCAGGGGGGCGATGAAGCTTTCTTT.

The chain uses TRBV19 and TRBJ2-7; D unclear. The ends were cut back, 2 bases at V and 0 bases at J, with 5 bases in the middle. Germline V lookup: CDR1 LNHDA, CDR2 SQIVND (reference sequence). This CDR3 is 13 amino acids long. CDR3: CASSIFISYEQYF. DNA for the CDR3: TGTGCCAGTAGTATATTTATCTCCTACGAGCAGTACTTC. The variable domain in full, completed from reference TRBV19 and TRBJ2-7, reads DGGITQSPKYLFRKEGQNVTLSCEQNLNHDAMYWYRQDPGQGLRLIYYSQIVNDFQKGDIAEGYSVSREKKESFPLTVTSAQKNPTAFYLCASSIFISYEQYFGPGTRLTVT.

The chain joins TRBV28 to TRBJ1-2, with 9 bases aligning to TRBD1. CDR1 MDHEN and CDR2 SYDVKM come from the germline V gene. Trimming cost V 5 bases and J 1 base; bases outside gene matches: 8. The CDR3 consists of 16 residues. The CDR3 protein is CASSVRDRAYNYGYTF. CDR3 DNA sequence: TGTGCCAGCAGTGTCCGGGACAGGGCATATAACTATGGCTACACCTTC.

The chain couples TRBV3-1 (or the pseudogene TRBV3-2) to TRBJ1-5; no firm D call. The CDR3 consists of 14 residues. V lost 2 bases, J lost 5 bases, and 10 bases lay in between. Looked up from germline, CDR1 is LGHDT and CDR2 is YNNKEL (reference sequence). CDR3 nucleotide sequence: TGTGCCAGCAGCCAACGAGGATTTTATCAGCCCCAGCATTTT. Translated: CASSQRGFYQPQHF.

The V and J genes are TRBV19 and TRBJ1-5; D gene uncertain. CDR1 is LNHDA and CDR2 is SQIVND in the germline V gene (reference sequence). The CDR3 extends over 14 amino acids. With 3 bases removed from V and 6 bases from J, the gap between germline ends came to 12 bases. CDR3 protein: CASSILVAAQPQHF. The CDR3 region has the DNA TGTGCCAGTAGTATCCTGGTTGCGGCTCAGCCCCAGCATTTT.